Detailed here is one TCR beta chain. This specimen comes from a study of CD8 T cells in Susac syndrome. V shed 6 bases and J shed 8 bases, with 14 bases lying between them. Germline-derived CDR1 and CDR2 are GTSNPN and SVGIG (reference sequence). The CDR3 has 13 amino acids. Random hexamers served to reverse transcribe roughly 0.5 to 1 ug RNA. TCRdb re-derived calls from the immunoSEQ multiplex PCR reads in MiXCR, one entry per CDR3 protein. The table lists around 130,000 distinct CDR3 sequences, around 94% of them singletons, with about 0.098% in the top ten. Healthy donors constituted the control group, matched for age and sex. Negative isolation was used for CD8+ and CD4+ T cells and FACS enrichment for TEMRA cells.

Sequencing was performed on CD4+ T cells from PBMCs. The V gene is TRBV30, the J gene TRBJ1-6, with TRBD1 as a possible D gene (5 bases). The TCR was taken from a human donor in good health. The CDR3 spells CACTLGDYSPLHF. In DNA form, the CDR3 reads TGTGCCTGCACTTTAGGGGACTATTCACCCCTCCACTTT. Filled out from reference TRBV30 and TRBJ1-6, the complete variable domain reads SQTIHQWPATLVQPVGSPLSLECTVEGTSNPNLYWYRQAAGRGLQLLFYSVGIGQISSEVPQNLSASRPQDRQFILSSKKLLLSDSGFYLCACTLGDYSPLHFGNGTRLTVT.